At least ten counts were recorded for the clone carrying this T cell receptor (beta chain). What it binds is unknown. This record belongs to a study of T cell repertoires in cytomegalovirus infection. Study-level background: CMV epitopes, recently identified HLA-C-restricted and well-studied HLA-B-restricted, were used. The public TCR beta signatures pointed to both CMV infection and matching HLA type. Findings and limits, study-wide: CMV carriers having the relevant HLA were flagged by cumulative public TCR beta family frequency. Dominant in the ex vivo response were TCR beta clonotypes restricted by HLA-C and specific for CMV.

TCRdb re-called the reads with MiXCR, one entry per CDR3 protein. The sample includes around 900,000 distinct CDR3 sequences, approximately 33% of them seen just once. The CDR3 covers 14 residues. Trimming took 0 bases from V and 5 from J, leaving 9 bases between them. Germline-derived CDR1 and CDR2 are SGHDT and YYEEEE. The chain uses TRBV5-6 and TRBJ2-1; tentative D call: TRBD2 (6 bases). The sequencing used cultured CD8+ T cells from PBMCs, collected from culture after CMV antigen stimulation. The receptor was isolated from a human donor in good health (CMV status not recorded). Some clones in this sample may be carry-over from other donors' samples. The CDR3 region has the DNA TGTGCCAGCAGCTTGGTGGGGGGAAACAATGAGCAGTTCTTC. The encoded protein is CASSLVGGNNEQFF. Full variable domain (outside the CDR3, taken from reference TRBV5-6 and TRBJ2-1): DAGVTQSPTHLIKTRGQQVTLRCSPKSGHDTVSWYQQALGQGPQFIFQYYEEEERQRGNFPDRFSGHQFPNYSSELNVNALLLGDSALYLCASSLVGGNNEQFFGPGTRLTVL.